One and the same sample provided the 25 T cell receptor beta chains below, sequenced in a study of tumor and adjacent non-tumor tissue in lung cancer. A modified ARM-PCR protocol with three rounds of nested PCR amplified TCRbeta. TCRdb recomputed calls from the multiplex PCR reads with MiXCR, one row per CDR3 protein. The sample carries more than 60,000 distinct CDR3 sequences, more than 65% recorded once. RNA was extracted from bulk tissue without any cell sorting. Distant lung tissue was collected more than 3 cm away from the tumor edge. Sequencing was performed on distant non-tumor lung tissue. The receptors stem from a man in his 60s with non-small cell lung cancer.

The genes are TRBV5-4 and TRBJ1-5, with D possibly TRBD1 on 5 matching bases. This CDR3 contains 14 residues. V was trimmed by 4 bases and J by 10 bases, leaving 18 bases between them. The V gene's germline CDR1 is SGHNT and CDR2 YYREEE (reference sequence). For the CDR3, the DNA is TGTGCCAGCAGCCGGGGGGAGCTCGGTCACCCCCAGCATTTT. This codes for CASSRGELGHPQHF.

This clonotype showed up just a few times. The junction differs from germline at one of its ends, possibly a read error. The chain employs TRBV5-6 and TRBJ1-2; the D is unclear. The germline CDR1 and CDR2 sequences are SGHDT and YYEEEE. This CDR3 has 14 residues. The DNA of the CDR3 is TGCGCCTGCAGCTTGTGGACCTCTTCGGGCGGCTACACCTTC. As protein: CACSLWTSSGGYTF.

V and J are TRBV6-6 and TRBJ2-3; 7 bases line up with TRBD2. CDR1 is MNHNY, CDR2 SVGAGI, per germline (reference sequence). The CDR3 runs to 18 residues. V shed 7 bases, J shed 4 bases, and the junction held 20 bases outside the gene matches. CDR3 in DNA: TGTGCCAGCAACCGAACCAGCCCGAGCGGGATCACTCCAGATACGCAGTATTTT. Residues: CASNRTSPSGITPDTQYF.

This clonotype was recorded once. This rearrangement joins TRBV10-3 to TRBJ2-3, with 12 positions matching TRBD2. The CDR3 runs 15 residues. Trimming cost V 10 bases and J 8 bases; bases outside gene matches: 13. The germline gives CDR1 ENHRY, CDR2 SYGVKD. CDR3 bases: TGTGCCACCCTTCCACTAGCGGGAGGACCTGTTACGCAGTATTTT. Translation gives CATLPLAGGPVTQYF.

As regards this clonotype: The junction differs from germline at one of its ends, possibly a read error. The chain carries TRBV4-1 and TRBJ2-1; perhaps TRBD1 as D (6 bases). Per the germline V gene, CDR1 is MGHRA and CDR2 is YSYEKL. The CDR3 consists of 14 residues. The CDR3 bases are TGCTCCAGCAGCCAAGGGGGTAACTACCATGAGCAGTTCTTC. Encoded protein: CSSSQGGNYHEQFF.

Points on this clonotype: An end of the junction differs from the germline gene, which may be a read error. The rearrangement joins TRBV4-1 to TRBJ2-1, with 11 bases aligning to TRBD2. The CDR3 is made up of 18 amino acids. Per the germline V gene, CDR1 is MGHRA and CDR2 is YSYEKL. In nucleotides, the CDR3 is TGCGCCAGCAGCCAGGTAGCGGGAGGGCCTCAGTCGTACAGTGAGCAGTTCTTC. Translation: CASSQVAGGPQSYSEQFF.

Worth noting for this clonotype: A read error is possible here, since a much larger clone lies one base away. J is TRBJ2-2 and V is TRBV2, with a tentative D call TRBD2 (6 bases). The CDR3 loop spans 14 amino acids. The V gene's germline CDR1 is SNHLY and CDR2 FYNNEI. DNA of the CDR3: TGTGCCAGCCTGACGGGAGAAGGCACCGGGGAGCCGTTTTTT. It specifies CASLTGEGTGEPFF.

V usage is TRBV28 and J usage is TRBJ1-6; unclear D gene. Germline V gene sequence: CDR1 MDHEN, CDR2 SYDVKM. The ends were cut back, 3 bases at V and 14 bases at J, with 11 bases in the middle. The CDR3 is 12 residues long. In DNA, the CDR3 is TGTGCCAGCAGTTTTCCTGACTGGTCCCTCCACTTT. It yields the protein CASSFPDWSLHF.

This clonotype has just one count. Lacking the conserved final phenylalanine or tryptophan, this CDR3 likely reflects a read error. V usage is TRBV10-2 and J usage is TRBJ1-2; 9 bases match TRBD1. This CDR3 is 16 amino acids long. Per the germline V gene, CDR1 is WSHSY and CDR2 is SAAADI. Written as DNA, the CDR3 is TGTGCCTGCAGTGAGTCTTATCGAGGACAGGGGTATGGCTACACCTCC. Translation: CACSESYRGQGYGYTS.

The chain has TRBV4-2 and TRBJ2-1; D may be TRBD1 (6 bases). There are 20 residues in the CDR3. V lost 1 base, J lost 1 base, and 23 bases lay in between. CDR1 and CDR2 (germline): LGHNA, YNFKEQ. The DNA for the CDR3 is TGTGCCAGCAGCCAAGGAGTTCGATTAACACAGGGTAATTCCTACAATGAGCAGTTCTTC. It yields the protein CASSQGVRLTQGNSYNEQFF.

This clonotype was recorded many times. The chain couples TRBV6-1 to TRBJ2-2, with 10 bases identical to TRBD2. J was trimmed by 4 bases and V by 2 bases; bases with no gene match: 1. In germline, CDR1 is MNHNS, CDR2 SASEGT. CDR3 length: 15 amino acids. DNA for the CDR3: TGTGCCAGCAGTGAACTAGCGGGAGTCACCGGGGAGCTGTTTTTT. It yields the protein CASSELAGVTGELFF.

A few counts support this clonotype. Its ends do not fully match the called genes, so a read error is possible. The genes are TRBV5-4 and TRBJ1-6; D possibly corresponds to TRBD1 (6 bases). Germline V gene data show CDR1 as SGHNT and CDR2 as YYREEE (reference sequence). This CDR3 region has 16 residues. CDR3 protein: CASSLQPYRDNSPPHF. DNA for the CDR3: TGTGCCAGCAGCTTGCAGCCGTACAGGGATAATTCACCCCCCCACTTT. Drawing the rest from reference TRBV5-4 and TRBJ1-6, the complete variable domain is ETGVTQSPTHLIKTRGQQVTLRCSSQSGHNTVSWYQQALGQGPQFIFQYYREEENGRGNFPPRFSGLQFPNYSSELNVNALELDDSALYLCASSLQPYRDNSPPHFGNGTRLTVT.

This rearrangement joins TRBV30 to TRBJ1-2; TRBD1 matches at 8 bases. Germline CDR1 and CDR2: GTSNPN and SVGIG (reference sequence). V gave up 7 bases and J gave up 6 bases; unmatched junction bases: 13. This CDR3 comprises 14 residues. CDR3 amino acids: CAYTLGQEADGYTF. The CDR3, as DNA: TGTGCCTACACTCTGGGACAGGAGGCGGATGGCTACACCTTC.

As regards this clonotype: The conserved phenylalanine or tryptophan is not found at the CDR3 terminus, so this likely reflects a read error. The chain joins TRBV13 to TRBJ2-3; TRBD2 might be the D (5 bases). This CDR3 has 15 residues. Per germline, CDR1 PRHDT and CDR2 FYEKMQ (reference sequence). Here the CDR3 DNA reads TGTGCCAACAGCTTAGCGAAACAGAACACAGATACGCAGTATTTG. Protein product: CANSLAKQNTDTQYL.

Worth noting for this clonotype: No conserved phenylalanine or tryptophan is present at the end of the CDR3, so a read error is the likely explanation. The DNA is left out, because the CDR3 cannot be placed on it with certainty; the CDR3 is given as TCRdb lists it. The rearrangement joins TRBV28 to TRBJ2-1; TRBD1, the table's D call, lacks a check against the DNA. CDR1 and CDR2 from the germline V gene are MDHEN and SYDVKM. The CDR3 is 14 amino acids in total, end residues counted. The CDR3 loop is CASSPRGAYNELFL.

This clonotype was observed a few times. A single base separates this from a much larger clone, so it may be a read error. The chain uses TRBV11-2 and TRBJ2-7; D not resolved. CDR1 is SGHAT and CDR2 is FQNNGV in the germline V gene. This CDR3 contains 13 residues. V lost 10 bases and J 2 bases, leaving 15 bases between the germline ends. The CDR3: CANALGSTYEQYF. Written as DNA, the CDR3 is TGTGCCAACGCCTTGGGAAGCACCTACGAGCAGTACTTC.

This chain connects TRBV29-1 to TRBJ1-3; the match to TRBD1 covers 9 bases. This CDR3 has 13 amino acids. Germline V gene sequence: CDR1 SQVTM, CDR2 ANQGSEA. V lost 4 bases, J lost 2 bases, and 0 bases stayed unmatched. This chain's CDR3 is CSVGQGAGNTIYF. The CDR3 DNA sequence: TGCAGCGTTGGACAGGGGGCTGGAAACACCATATATTTT.

The CDR3: CASSGASGRADTQYF. The CDR3 DNA sequence: TGTGCCAGTAGTGGGGCTAGCGGGCGGGCAGATACGCAGTATTTT. This rearrangement joins TRBV6-5 to TRBJ2-3, with TRBD2 matching over 8 bases. The CDR3 totals 15 residues. Trimming at V came to 9 bases and at J to 4 bases, leaving 12 bases not matched to a gene. Germline V gene data show CDR1 as MNHEY and CDR2 as SVGAGI.

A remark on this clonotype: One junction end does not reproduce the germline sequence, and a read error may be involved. CDR3 residues: CVSGPSGTTDTQYF. In DNA form, the CDR3 reads TGTGTCAGCGGTCCCTCAGGGACCACAGATACGCAGTATTTT. The chain combines TRBV12-3 or TRBV12-4 with TRBJ2-3; perhaps D is TRBD1 or TRBD2 (5 bases each). The CDR3 is made up of 14 amino acids.

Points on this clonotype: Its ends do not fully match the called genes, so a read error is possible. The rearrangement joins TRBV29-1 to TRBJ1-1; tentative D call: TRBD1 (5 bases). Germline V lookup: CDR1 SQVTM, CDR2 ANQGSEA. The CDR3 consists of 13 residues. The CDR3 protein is CSASAGGDPEASF. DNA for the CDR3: TGCAGCGCCTCGGCTGGGGGGGACCCTGAAGCTTCCTTT.

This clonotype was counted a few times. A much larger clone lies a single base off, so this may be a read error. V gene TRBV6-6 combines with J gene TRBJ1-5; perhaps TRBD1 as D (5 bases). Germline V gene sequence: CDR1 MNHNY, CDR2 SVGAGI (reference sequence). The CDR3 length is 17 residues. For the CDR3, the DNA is TGTACCAGCAGGGACCGGGGCGTCGTTTATAGCAATCAGCCCCAGCATTTT. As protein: CTSRDRGVVYSNQPQHF.

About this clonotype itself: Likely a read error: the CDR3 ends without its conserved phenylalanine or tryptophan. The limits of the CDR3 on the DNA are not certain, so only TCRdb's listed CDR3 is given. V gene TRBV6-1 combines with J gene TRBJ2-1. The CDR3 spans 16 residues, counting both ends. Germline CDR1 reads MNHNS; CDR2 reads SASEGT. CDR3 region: CASSPSDGSSYNEQFS.

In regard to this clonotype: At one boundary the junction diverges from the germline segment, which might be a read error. The CDR3 loop is CASSTNVLSQSSTGELFF. CDR3 nucleotide sequence: TGTGCCAGCAGTACGAATGTCCTTTCTCAGTCGAGCACCGGGGAACTGTTTTTT. This rearrangement joins TRBV6-6 to TRBJ2-2, with TRBD2 as a possible D gene (5 bases). The CDR3 totals 18 residues. Germline assignment: CDR1 MNHNY and CDR2 SVGAGI (reference sequence).

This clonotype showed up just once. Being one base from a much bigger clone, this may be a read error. The CDR3 is CSARRIRGPRANEQFF. In DNA, the CDR3 is TGCAGTGCTAGACGTATCAGGGGCCCCCGGGCCAATGAGCAGTTCTTC. V usage is TRBV20-1 and J usage is TRBJ2-1, with TRBD1 as a possible D gene (6 bases). This CDR3 region has 16 residues. The V end lost 2 bases, the J end lost 6 bases, and 20 bases lay between the germline ends. Germline values: CDR1 DFQATT, CDR2 SNEGSKA (reference sequence).

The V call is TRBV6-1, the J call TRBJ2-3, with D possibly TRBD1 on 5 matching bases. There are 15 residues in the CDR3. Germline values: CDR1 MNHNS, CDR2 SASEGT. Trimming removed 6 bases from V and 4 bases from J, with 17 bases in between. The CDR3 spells CASRPSVGRADTQYF. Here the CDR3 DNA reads TGTGCCAGCAGACCTTCGGTCGGCAGGGCAGATACGCAGTATTTT.